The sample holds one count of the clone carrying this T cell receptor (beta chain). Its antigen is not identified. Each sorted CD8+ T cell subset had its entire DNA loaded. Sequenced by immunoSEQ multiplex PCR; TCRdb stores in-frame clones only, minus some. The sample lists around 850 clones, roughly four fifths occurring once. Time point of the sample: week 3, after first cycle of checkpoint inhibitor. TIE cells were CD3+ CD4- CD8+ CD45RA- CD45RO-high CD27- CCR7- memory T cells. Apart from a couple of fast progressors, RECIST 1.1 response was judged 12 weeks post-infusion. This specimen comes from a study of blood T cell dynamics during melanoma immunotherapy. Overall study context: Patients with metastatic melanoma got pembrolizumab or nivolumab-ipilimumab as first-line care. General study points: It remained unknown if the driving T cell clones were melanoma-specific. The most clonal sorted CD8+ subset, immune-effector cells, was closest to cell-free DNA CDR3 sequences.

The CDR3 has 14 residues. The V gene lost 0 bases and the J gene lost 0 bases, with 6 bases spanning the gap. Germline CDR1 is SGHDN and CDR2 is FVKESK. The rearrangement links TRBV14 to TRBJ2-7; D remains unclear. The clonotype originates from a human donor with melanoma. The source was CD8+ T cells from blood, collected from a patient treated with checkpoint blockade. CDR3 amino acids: CASSQDPASYEQYF. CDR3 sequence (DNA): TGTGCCAGCAGCCAAGATCCGGCCTCCTACGAGCAGTACTTC.